A single sample gave rise to the 30 T cell receptor beta chains below, sequenced in a study of cytomegalovirus exposure and HLA in healthy donors. Sequenced by immunoSEQ multiplex PCR; TCRdb stores in-frame clones only, minus some. The table includes fewer than 200,000 clones, around 85% detected once. Sequenced material: PBMCs. These receptors all stem from a man aged 18 to 35 in good health and CMV-seropositive.

The chain recombines TRBV6-1 with TRBJ2-3, with D unresolved. CDR3 length: 15 residues. CDR1 and CDR2 from the germline V gene are MNHNS and SASEGT. V shed 0 bases and J shed 1 base, with 8 bases lying between them. CDR3 DNA: TGTGCCAGCAGTGAAGCCGGAGTCCGCACAGATACGCAGTATTTT. Amino acid sequence: CASSEAGVRTDTQYF.

The chain carries TRBV2 and TRBJ1-4, with 8 bases fitting TRBD1. V dropped 4 bases and J dropped 4; count of bases not matched to a gene: 5. The CDR3 extends over 15 amino acids. Per the germline V gene, CDR1 is SNHLY and CDR2 is FYNNEI. This chain's CDR3 is CASSGRGQVNEKLFF. The CDR3 nucleotides read TGTGCCAGCAGTGGAAGGGGACAGGTTAATGAAAAACTGTTTTTT.

The chain is built from TRBV19 and TRBJ1-2; 7 positions match TRBD1. Germline V gene lookup returns CDR1 LNHDA and CDR2 SQIVND (reference sequence). Trimming took 6 bases from V and 5 from J; bases not matched to a gene: 12. CDR3 length: 15 amino acids. The CDR3 sequence: CASRSTRGTEYGYTF. The CDR3 DNA sequence: TGTGCCAGTAGATCCACCCGAGGGACAGAATATGGCTACACCTTC.

In its sample, this clone was seen a few times. The chain combines TRBV28 with TRBJ1-2; a possible D gene is TRBD1 (5 bases). The CDR3 length is 14 residues. Germline V gene lookup returns CDR1 MDHEN and CDR2 SYDVKM. V dropped 6 bases and J dropped 5 bases, with 16 bases sitting between them. CDR3 region: CASRTTGGAYGYTF. Here the CDR3 DNA reads TGTGCCAGCAGAACTACAGGTGGGGCTTATGGCTACACCTTC.

This clone was found once. The V gene is TRBV6-1, the J gene TRBJ1-5; D not certain. The CDR3 runs 15 residues. The V end lost 2 bases, the J end lost 7 bases, and 15 bases lay between the germline ends. Per the germline V gene, CDR1 is MNHNS and CDR2 is SASEGT. CDR3 in DNA: TGTGCCAGCAGTGAACTGGTCGGGAGGGAGCAGCCCCAGCATTTT. This gives the protein CASSELVGREQPQHF.

This clone was seen just once. The chain joins TRBV10-3 to TRBJ1-5; D remains unclear. V dropped 6 bases and J dropped 9 bases, with 15 bases sitting between them. Germline-derived CDR1 and CDR2 are ENHRY and SYGVKD. The CDR3 has 13 residues. CDR3 sequence reads: CAIRFLAIRPQHF. The CDR3, as DNA: TGTGCCATCAGGTTTTTGGCCATTCGGCCCCAGCATTTT.

The CDR3 loop is CASSLDRGRFYEQYF. Here the CDR3 DNA reads TGTGCCAGCAGCCTCGACAGGGGGCGCTTTTACGAGCAGTACTTC. The V and J genes are TRBV7-2 and TRBJ2-7; 10 nucleotides line up with TRBD1. The CDR3 sequence is 15 residues long. Germline CDR1 is SGHTA and CDR2 is FQGNSA. V gave up 5 bases and J gave up 4 bases; unmatched junction bases: 8.

The CDR3 sequence is CASSNSGEGVQETQYF. The DNA of the CDR3 is TGTGCCAGCAGCAATTCAGGGGAGGGGGTTCAAGAGACCCAGTACTTC. The rearrangement links TRBV7-9 to TRBJ2-5; D may be TRBD2 (7 bases). From germline, CDR1 is SEHNR and CDR2 FQNEAQ (reference sequence). V lost 5 bases to trimming and J lost 2 bases, with 18 bases between them. The CDR3 covers 16 residues.

This clone was seen just once. The chain recombines TRBV15 with TRBJ2-7; D is possibly TRBD1 (7 bases). Trimming stripped 0 bases from V and 3 bases from J, with 21 bases between. CDR1 LNHNV and CDR2 YYDKDF come from the germline V gene (reference sequence). The CDR3 length is 18 residues. The CDR3 loop is CATSREPPGAGGFYEQYF. The CDR3 nucleotides read TGTGCCACCAGCAGAGAGCCCCCCGGGGCAGGGGGGTTCTACGAGCAGTACTTC.

V and J are TRBV10-3 and TRBJ2-7; perhaps TRBD2 as D (7 bases). Germline CDR1 is ENHRY and CDR2 is SYGVKD. This CDR3 contains 13 residues. V shed 3 bases and J shed 6 bases, with 12 bases lying between them. CDR3: CAISEGGAGEQYF. CDR3 in DNA: TGTGCCATCAGTGAAGGGGGGGCCGGCGAGCAGTACTTC.

This chain links TRBV10-1 with TRBJ1-2, with D possibly matching TRBD1 (6 bases). The V end was cut by 0 bases, the J end by 8 bases, with 16 bases between. Germline V lookup: CDR1 WNHNN, CDR2 SYGVQD (reference sequence). CDR3 length: 15 residues. CDR3 sequence: CASSESRQASFGYTF. The CDR3 DNA is TGCGCCAGCAGTGAGTCGAGACAGGCGTCCTTCGGCTACACCTTC.

The V and J genes are TRBV2 and TRBJ2-5; TRBD1 matches 8 bases. The CDR3 spans 13 residues. The V segment lost 7 bases and the J segment 5 bases; nucleotides outside the gene matches: 6. Germline-derived CDR1 and CDR2 are SNHLY and FYNNEI. Here the CDR3 reads CASNQGASETQYF. CDR3 coding DNA: TGTGCCAGCAATCAGGGGGCGAGCGAGACCCAGTACTTC.

The chain carries TRBV15 and TRBJ2-1, with 9 positions matching TRBD2. The length of the CDR3 is 20 residues. Germline V lookup: CDR1 LNHNV, CDR2 YYDKDF (reference sequence). V gave up 3 bases and J gave up 7 bases; unmatched junction bases: 22. CDR3 sequence: CATSSEGANSGRAGGNEQFF. The DNA of the CDR3 is TGTGCCACCAGCAGCGAAGGGGCTAATAGCGGGAGAGCGGGTGGGAATGAGCAGTTCTTC.

This clone was counted a single time. The chain couples TRBV11-2 to TRBJ2-3; no firm D call. CDR3 length: 12 amino acids. V lost 5 bases and J 14 bases, leaving 17 bases between the germline ends. CDR1 is SGHAT and CDR2 is FQNNGV in the germline V gene. In DNA form, the CDR3 reads TGTGCCAGCAGCAATGGCTTCTCCCTTCGGTATTTT. Residues: CASSNGFSLRYF.

In its sample, this clone was seen a few times. The V call is TRBV28, the J call TRBJ2-7; weak D call: TRBD1 (6 bases). The CDR3 covers 14 residues. CDR1 MDHEN and CDR2 SYDVKM come from the germline V gene. V was shortened by 8 bases and J by 0 bases, with 14 bases between the two germline ends. CDR3 amino acids: CASGQGKSSYEQYF. CDR3 DNA: TGTGCCAGCGGTCAGGGGAAAAGCTCCTACGAGCAGTACTTC.

The V gene is TRBV30, the J gene TRBJ1-2, with no clear D. Germline loops: CDR1 GTSNPN, CDR2 SVGIG (reference sequence). This CDR3 has 13 amino acids. Trimming shortened V by 7 bases and J by 2 bases, and 14 bases separated the two germline ends. CDR3 nucleotide sequence: TGTGCCTTCCAAGGGCGGGGAAACTATGGCTACACCTTC. Its protein is CAFQGRGNYGYTF.

This chain uses TRBV29-1 with TRBJ2-1, with 14 bases matching TRBD2. Trimming removed 4 bases from V and 0 bases from J; junction bases left unmatched: 17. The length of the CDR3 is 21 residues. Germline loops: CDR1 SQVTM, CDR2 ANQGSEA. The CDR3 sequence is CSVAGQASTSGRAVSYNEQFF. The CDR3 DNA reads TGCAGCGTTGCGGGACAGGCCTCGACTAGCGGGAGGGCTGTCTCCTACAATGAGCAGTTCTTC.

This chain's CDR3 is CASSPREATATGELFF. The CDR3 coding sequence is TGTGCCAGCTCACCAAGGGAGGCGACGGCTACCGGGGAGCTGTTTTTT. V usage is TRBV18 and J usage is TRBJ2-2; perhaps TRBD2 as D (6 bases). This CDR3 spans 16 amino acids. CDR1 and CDR2 (germline): KGHSH, LQKENI. V lost 2 bases, J lost 5 bases, and 15 bases lay in between. The full variable domain, its missing parts supplied by reference TRBV18 and TRBJ2-2, is NAGVMQNPRHLVRRRGQEARLRCSPMKGHSHVYWYRQLPEEGLKFMVYLQKENIIDESGMPKERFSAEFPKEGPSILRIQQVVRGDSAAYFCASSPREATATGELFFGEGSRLTVL.

To note about this clone: Distinct nucleotide sequences in the sample also encode this CDR3. The chain carries TRBV28 and TRBJ1-5; 12 nucleotides agree with TRBD1. CDR1 is MDHEN, CDR2 SYDVKM, per germline. The CDR3 is 15 amino acids. V dropped 5 bases and J dropped 7; count of bases not matched to a gene: 6. Here the CDR3 DNA reads TGTGCCAGCAGTGGGGGACAGGGGGCCCGACAGCCCCAGCATTTT. Protein product: CASSGGQGARQPQHF.

CDR3 loop: CASNPDRSRTNTEAFF. In DNA form, the CDR3 reads TGTGCCAGTAATCCGGACAGGTCTAGAACGAACACTGAAGCTTTCTTT. This sequence joins TRBV19 and TRBJ1-1; 7 bases align to TRBD1. Germline CDR1 and CDR2: LNHDA and SQIVND (reference sequence). J was trimmed by 1 base and V by 7 bases; bases with no gene match: 12. The CDR3 loop spans 16 amino acids.

This clone was seen a handful of times. The chain uses TRBV28 and TRBJ1-2; 8 positions match TRBD1. The CDR3 length is 11 residues. The germline V gene has CDR1 MDHEN and CDR2 SYDVKM. With V trimmed by 4 bases and J by 14 bases, 6 bases remained unmatched. For the CDR3, the DNA is TGTGCCAGCAGTTCGAGGACAGGGACGACCTTC. This gives the protein CASSSRTGTTF.

The CDR3 spells CASSEASGQETQYF. In DNA, the CDR3 is TGTGCCAGCAGTGAAGCAAGCGGACAAGAGACCCAGTACTTC. This rearrangement joins TRBV6-1 to TRBJ2-5; D may be TRBD2 (5 bases). V lost 0 bases and J 2 bases, leaving 7 bases between the germline ends. The CDR3 sequence is 14 residues long. CDR1 is MNHNS and CDR2 is SASEGT in the germline V gene.

The V and J genes are TRBV4-1 and TRBJ2-7; D is perhaps TRBD1 (5 bases). Per germline, CDR1 MGHRA and CDR2 YSYEKL. V lost 4 bases and J 7 bases, leaving 14 bases between the germline ends. The CDR3 totals 13 residues. This CDR3 is CASSRAGNDEQYF. For the CDR3, the DNA is TGCGCCAGCAGCCGGGCAGGGAATGATGAGCAGTACTTC.

This clone was counted only a few times. The chain employs TRBV2 and TRBJ1-1; tentatively, D is TRBD1 (6 bases). V was clipped by 11 bases and J by 0 bases, with 13 bases between them. This CDR3 region has 13 residues. Germline V lookup: CDR1 SNHLY, CDR2 FYNNEI. The CDR3 nucleotides are TGTGCCGGACGGGACAACTTGAACACTGAAGCTTTCTTT. Translated: CAGRDNLNTEAFF. Complete variable domain (other parts from reference TRBV2 and TRBJ1-1): EPEVTQTPSHQVTQMGQEVILRCVPISNHLYFYWYRQILGQKVEFLVSFYNNEISEKSEIFDDQFSVERPDGSNFTLKIRSTKLEDSAMYFCAGRDNLNTEAFFGQGTRLTVV.

The chain recombines TRBV6-6 with TRBJ2-7; no clear D. The CDR3 runs 12 residues. Germline CDR1 is MNHNY and CDR2 is SVGAGI (reference sequence). V dropped 5 bases and J dropped 5 bases, with 10 bases sitting between them. The CDR3 reads CASSGGRDEQYF. The CDR3 DNA is TGTGCCAGCAGTGGCGGCAGAGACGAGCAGTACTTC.

The V gene is TRBV28, the J gene TRBJ2-6; D may be TRBD1 (5 bases). CDR1 MDHEN and CDR2 SYDVKM come from the germline V gene. The germline V and J ends were trimmed by 8 bases and 4 bases, with 18 bases remaining between them. This CDR3 comprises 16 residues. CDR3 amino acids: CASRPAGQSGANVLTF. The DNA for the CDR3 is TGTGCCAGCCGCCCTGCAGGGCAATCCGGGGCCAACGTCCTGACTTTC.

The CDR3 nucleotides are TGTGCCACCAGCAGAGATTACGCGGGAAAAAACATTCAGTACTTC. This translates into CATSRDYAGKNIQYF. The chain recombines TRBV15 with TRBJ2-4; a weak D match, TRBD2 (6 bases). Germline V gene lookup returns CDR1 LNHNV and CDR2 YYDKDF (reference sequence). Trimming stripped 0 bases from V and 4 bases from J, with 10 bases between. This CDR3 spans 15 amino acids.

This clone occurred a few times. The J gene is TRBJ1-6, the V gene TRBV30; 10 bases match TRBD1. CDR3 length equals 16 residues. The V gene's germline CDR1 is GTSNPN and CDR2 SVGIG (reference sequence). The trim removed 0 bases at V and 10 bases at J, leaving 9 bases unmatched. The CDR3 reads CAWSVRETGGHSPLHF. For the CDR3, the DNA is TGTGCCTGGAGTGTACGAGAGACAGGGGGCCACTCACCCCTCCACTTT. Full variable domain (rest looked up from reference TRBV30 and TRBJ1-6): SQTIHQWPATLVQPVGSPLSLECTVEGTSNPNLYWYRQAAGRGLQLLFYSVGIGQISSEVPQNLSASRPQDRQFILSSKKLLLSDSGFYLCAWSVRETGGHSPLHFGNGTRLTVT.

The rearrangement links TRBV2 to TRBJ2-7; 12 bases fit TRBD2. Germline assignment: CDR1 SNHLY and CDR2 FYNNEI. The V segment lost 4 bases and the J segment 2 bases; nucleotides outside the gene matches: 3. The CDR3 length is 15 residues. The CDR3 nucleotides read TGTGCCAGCAGTGGGACTAGCGGGGAGGCCTACGAGCAGTACTTC. It is translated as CASSGTSGEAYEQYF. Full variable domain (outside the CDR3, taken from reference TRBV2 and TRBJ2-7): EPEVTQTPSHQVTQMGQEVILRCVPISNHLYFYWYRQILGQKVEFLVSFYNNEISEKSEIFDDQFSVERPDGSNFTLKIRSTKLEDSAMYFCASSGTSGEAYEQYFGPGTRLTVT.

V gene TRBV5-6 combines with J gene TRBJ2-1; D may be TRBD2 (6 bases). The CDR3 runs to 17 residues. Germline lookup yields CDR1 SGHDT and CDR2 YYEEEE. Trimming took off 1 base at V and 5 bases at J, with 19 bases between the two ends. DNA of the CDR3: TGTGCCAGCAGCTTGTTAACTAGCACCGACGGAGACAATGAGCAGTTCTTC. It is translated as CASSLLTSTDGDNEQFF.